One and the same sample provided the 31 T cell receptor beta chains below, sequenced in a study of blood T cell repertoires in COVID-19. The data were produced by immunoSEQ multiplex PCR, yet TCRdb's version contains in-frame clones alone and is incomplete. Among over 200,000 clones listed, 75% to 90% were seen once. The sequencing input was peripheral blood. The receptors were gathered from a man between 60 and 75 years old who had recovered from COVID-19.

This sequence joins TRBV27 and TRBJ2-7; no definite D call. Germline CDR1 is MNHEY and CDR2 is SMNVEV (reference sequence). CDR3 length: 15 amino acids. V lost 5 bases to trimming and J lost 1 base, with 15 bases between them. The chain's CDR3 is CASSRLAGGSYEQYF. CDR3 DNA: TGTGCCAGCAGTCGTCTCGCAGGTGGATCCTACGAGCAGTACTTC.

The rearrangement links TRBV3-1 (or the pseudogene TRBV3-2) to TRBJ1-1; TRBD1 matches at 7 bases. V trimming: 5 bases; J trimming: 10 bases; junction bases outside the gene matches: 7. The length of the CDR3 is 12 residues. The V gene's germline CDR1 is LGHDT and CDR2 YNNKEL (reference sequence). In DNA, the CDR3 is TGTGCCAGCAGCTCGGGGGCAGGGGGAGCTTTCTTT. This sequence encodes CASSSGAGGAFF.

The J gene is TRBJ2-5, the V gene TRBV5-8, with D perhaps matching TRBD2 (6 bases). CDR3 length: 15 residues. Germline V gene lookup returns CDR1 SGHTS and CDR2 YDEGEE. The V end was cut by 4 bases, the J end by 2 bases, with 15 bases between. In nucleotides, the CDR3 is TGTGCCAGCAGCCCTCGGAGGGGACTTCAAGAGACCCAGTACTTC. Residues: CASSPRRGLQETQYF.

CDR3 in DNA: TGTGCCAGCACCGTTCCGGGACAGCCTTACACTGAAGCTTTCTTT. It codes for CASTVPGQPYTEAFF. The V gene is TRBV19, the J gene TRBJ1-1; 7 bases are a match to TRBD1. The length of the CDR3 is 15 residues. CDR1 and CDR2 from the germline V gene are LNHDA and SQIVND (reference sequence). Trimming cost V 9 bases and J 3 bases; bases outside gene matches: 13.

This chain links TRBV5-1 with TRBJ1-1; the D gene is possibly TRBD1 (5 bases). V was shortened by 5 bases and J by 0 bases, with 14 bases between the two germline ends. The germline V gene encodes CDR1 SGHRS and CDR2 YFSETQ. CDR3 length: 15 amino acids. CDR3 region: CASRGGGGMNTEAFF. CDR3 nucleotide sequence: TGCGCCAGCAGGGGCGGTGGGGGGATGAACACTGAAGCTTTCTTT.

J is TRBJ2-1 and V is TRBV4-2, with 12 bases that match TRBD2. CDR1 and CDR2 (germline): LGHNA, YNFKEQ. The CDR3 runs 15 residues. Trimming cost V 5 bases and J 6 bases; bases outside gene matches: 5. Here the CDR3 reads CASSGVLAGGNEQFF. Here the CDR3 DNA reads TGTGCCAGCAGCGGAGTACTAGCGGGAGGCAATGAGCAGTTCTTC.

The chain is built from TRBV5-1 and TRBJ2-1; TRBD2 might be the D (7 bases). Trimming cost V 10 bases and J 5 bases, with 19 bases left between them. The CDR3 sequence is 14 residues long. CDR1 and CDR2 from the germline V gene are SGHRS and YFSETQ. This CDR3 reads CASGRGIIDNEQFF. DNA for the CDR3: TGCGCCTCTGGGAGGGGGATTATAGACAATGAGCAGTTCTTC.

The chain couples TRBV4-3 to TRBJ2-7; D unclear. The germline V gene has CDR1 LGHNA and CDR2 YSLEER. Trimming left V 0 bases short and J 4 bases short, with 7 bases between. The CDR3 spans 13 residues. The CDR3 DNA sequence: TGCGCCAGCAGCCAAGATAGGAGTTACGAGCAGTACTTC. Translating it yields CASSQDRSYEQYF.

This sequence joins TRBV18 and TRBJ2-3, with TRBD2 as a possible D gene (6 bases). CDR1 is KGHSH, CDR2 LQKENI, per germline. V was pared by 3 bases and J by 4 bases, with 17 bases between. The CDR3 totals 16 residues. CDR3 coding DNA: TGTGCCAGCTCACCTACAAGCCCACGGGGGTCAGATACGCAGTATTTT. Translation gives CASSPTSPRGSDTQYF.

This rearrangement joins TRBV5-1 to TRBJ1-2, with 11 bases identical to TRBD1. The length of the CDR3 is 15 residues. V dropped 4 bases and J dropped 6; count of bases not matched to a gene: 8. Germline V lookup: CDR1 SGHRS, CDR2 YFSETQ. In nucleotides, the CDR3 is TGCGCCAGCAGCGCTACGGGACAGGGGGGCGATGGCTACACCTTC. Its translation is CASSATGQGGDGYTF. The variable domain in full, with the rest retrieved from reference TRBV5-1 and TRBJ1-2, is KAGVTQTPRYLIKTRGQQVTLSCSPISGHRSVSWYQQTPGQGLQFLFEYFSETQRNKGNFPGRFSGRQFSNSRSEMNVSTLELGDSALYLCASSATGQGGDGYTFGSGTRLTVV.

The chain combines TRBV18 with TRBJ1-5, with D perhaps matching TRBD1 (6 bases). CDR3 length: 17 residues. Trimming shortened V by 0 bases and J by 0 bases, and 12 bases separated the two germline ends. Germline CDR1 reads KGHSH; CDR2 reads LQKENI. The CDR3 nucleotides read TGTGCCAGCTCACCACCTCAGGGGCTCTATAGCAATCAGCCCCAGCATTTT. Its protein is CASSPPQGLYSNQPQHF.

This chain uses TRBV5-1 with TRBJ1-4, with 8 nucleotides matching TRBD1. J was trimmed by 11 bases and V by 3 bases; bases with no gene match: 9. CDR3 length equals 14 residues. Germline values: CDR1 SGHRS, CDR2 YFSETQ. The DNA for the CDR3 is TGCGCCAGCAGCTCGGACAGGGCTCTCGGCAAACTGTTTTTT. Protein: CASSSDRALGKLFF.

This chain uses TRBV7-2 with TRBJ2-3, with D tentatively TRBD2 (7 bases). From germline, CDR1 is SGHTA and CDR2 FQGNSA. V was shortened by 7 bases and J by 14 bases, with 22 bases between the two germline ends. The CDR3 spans 13 residues. CDR3 sequence reads: CASTQGRGLPLYF. CDR3 DNA: TGTGCCAGCACCCAGGGGAGGGGACTCCCACTGTATTTT.

This chain links TRBV9 with TRBJ1-1; no definite D call. V was trimmed by 4 bases and J by 1 base, leaving 8 bases between them. From germline, CDR1 is SGDLS and CDR2 YYNGEE. The CDR3 is made up of 13 amino acids. The CDR3 DNA is TGTGCCAGCAGCCCAACACCGAACACTGAAGCTTTCTTT. Protein: CASSPTPNTEAFF.

This chain joins TRBV28 and TRBJ1-4, with 10 bases fitting TRBD1. J lost 5 bases, V lost 6 bases, and 3 bases had no gene match. CDR3 length equals 14 residues. CDR1 and CDR2 from the germline V gene are MDHEN and SYDVKM. CDR3 DNA sequence: TGTGCCAGCAGCCGGGACAGGGGCAATGAAAAACTGTTTTTT. Its protein product is CASSRDRGNEKLFF.

The genes are TRBV28 and TRBJ1-4, with D hard to call. V was trimmed by 5 bases and J by 4 bases, leaving 14 bases between them. CDR1 MDHEN and CDR2 SYDVKM come from the germline V gene. This CDR3 spans 15 amino acids. DNA of the CDR3: TGTGCCAGCAGTCCCCGGGAGGGTAATAATGAAAAACTGTTTTTT. Amino acids: CASSPREGNNEKLFF.

The rearrangement links TRBV7-9 to TRBJ2-7, with a tentative D call TRBD1 (5 bases). V was cut by 5 bases and J by 6 bases, with 14 bases left in between. The CDR3 runs to 13 residues. CDR1 SEHNR and CDR2 FQNEAQ come from the germline V gene (reference sequence). This chain's CDR3 is CASSPRAQGEQYF. The DNA for the CDR3 is TGTGCCAGCAGCCCTAGGGCCCAGGGCGAGCAGTACTTC.

This clone was observed a few times. The V call is TRBV7-9, the J call TRBJ1-6; D gene ambiguous. The V and J ends lost 4 bases and 8 bases respectively, with 9 bases between them. Germline CDR1 SEHNR, CDR2 FQNEAQ (reference sequence). The CDR3 is made up of 13 amino acids. CDR3 amino acids: CASSYGVDSPLHF. DNA for the CDR3: TGTGCCAGCAGCTACGGGGTCGATTCACCCCTCCACTTT.

J is TRBJ1-1 and V is TRBV27; D not certain. Germline V CDR1 and CDR2: MNHEY, SMNVEV (reference sequence). CDR3 size: 13 residues. V lost 6 bases, J lost 5 bases, and 13 bases lay in between. As DNA, the CDR3 is TGTGCCAGCAGCCGGAAGAGGGAGACTGAAGCTTTCTTT. It specifies CASSRKRETEAFF.

The J gene is TRBJ2-1, the V gene TRBV24-1, with 12 bases lining up with TRBD2. The CDR3 totals 15 residues. J gave up 8 bases and V 4 bases, and 5 bases lay outside the gene matches. From germline, CDR1 is KGHDR and CDR2 SFDVKD. CDR3 amino acids: CATSELTSGSDEQFF. Here the CDR3 DNA reads TGTGCCACCAGTGAGTTGACTAGCGGGAGCGATGAGCAGTTCTTC.

The V call is TRBV30, the J call TRBJ1-1; D uncertain. V was trimmed by 4 bases and J by 1 base, leaving 16 bases between them. The CDR3 extends over 15 amino acids. Per the germline V gene, CDR1 is GTSNPN and CDR2 is SVGIG (reference sequence). The CDR3 bases are TGTGCCTGGACTGGGAGGGAACGACGGAACACTGAAGCTTTCTTT. Its protein product is CAWTGRERRNTEAFF.

V and J are TRBV10-3 and TRBJ2-1; 12 positions match TRBD2. V shed 6 bases, J shed 5 bases, and the junction held 5 bases outside the gene matches. The germline V gene encodes CDR1 ENHRY and CDR2 SYGVKD. The CDR3 sequence is 15 residues long. The CDR3 protein is CAISPRLAGDNEQFF. CDR3 coding DNA: TGTGCCATCAGCCCCCGACTAGCGGGGGACAATGAGCAGTTCTTC.

The chain has TRBV20-1 and TRBJ2-2; unclear D gene. This CDR3 is 12 amino acids long. V shed 3 bases and J shed 5 bases, with 7 bases lying between them. CDR1 and CDR2 (germline): DFQATT, SNEGSKA (reference sequence). CDR3 sequence reads: CSASPMTGELFF. CDR3 DNA: TGCAGTGCTAGTCCCATGACCGGGGAGCTGTTTTTT.

The gene calls are TRBV28 and TRBJ2-5; 12 bases fit TRBD2. The V gene end was trimmed by 6 bases and the J gene end by 5 bases; junction bases not matched to a gene: 7. Looked up from germline, CDR1 is MDHEN and CDR2 is SYDVKM. The CDR3 is 15 amino acids. CDR3 in DNA: TGTGCCAGCAGGCGTCCTAGCGGGAGGGTGGAGACCCAGTACTTC. Encoded protein: CASRRPSGRVETQYF. The full variable domain, in which reference TRBV28 and TRBJ2-5 provide the parts outside the CDR3, is DVKVTQSSRYLVKRTGEKVFLECVQDMDHENMFWYRQDPGLGLRLIYFSYDVKMKEKGDIPEGYSVSREKKERFSLILESASTNQTSMYLCASRRPSGRVETQYFGPGTRLLVL.

This sequence joins TRBV6-2 or TRBV6-3 and TRBJ1-4; D call uncertain. Trimming stripped 4 bases from V and 2 bases from J, with 11 bases between. The V gene's germline CDR1 is MNHEY and CDR2 SVGEGT. The length of the CDR3 is 15 residues. The DNA for the CDR3 is TGTGCCAGCAGTTCATCGATCGGGACTAATGAAAAACTGTTTTTT. This encodes CASSSSIGTNEKLFF.

The rearrangement joins TRBV29-1 to TRBJ1-3, with D maybe TRBD1 (6 bases). In germline, CDR1 is SQVTM, CDR2 ANQGSEA. With 1 base removed from V and 0 bases from J, the gap between germline ends came to 16 bases. The CDR3 sequence is 17 residues long. The CDR3 DNA sequence: TGCAGCGTTGAAGTCCCCCGGGGGGGCGCCTCTGGAAACACCATATATTTT. As protein: CSVEVPRGGASGNTIYF.

The V and J genes are TRBV7-2 and TRBJ1-3; 7 nucleotides line up with TRBD1. CDR3 size: 16 residues. Germline trimming cut 2 bases from V and 4 bases from J; bases unmatched to any gene: 8. The germline CDR1 and CDR2 sequences are SGHTA and FQGNSA. The CDR3, as DNA: TGTGCCAGCAGCTTAAAGACAGGGATGTCAGGAAACACCATATATTTT. It is translated as CASSLKTGMSGNTIYF.

The rearrangement links TRBV3-1 (or the pseudogene TRBV3-2) to TRBJ1-2; 7 bases agree with TRBD1. Germline V gene sequence: CDR1 LGHDT, CDR2 YNNKEL (reference sequence). The CDR3 totals 13 residues. After removal of 6 bases from V and 8 bases from J, the junction contained 9 bases not matched to a gene. The CDR3 region has the DNA TGTGCCAGCAGTTACGGGACAGCGGAAGGCTACACCTTC. Translating gives CASSYGTAEGYTF.

The chain links TRBV5-1 to TRBJ1-1; D unclear. The CDR3 covers 13 residues. V lost 2 bases and J 6 bases, leaving 11 bases between the germline ends. Germline CDR1 reads SGHRS; CDR2 reads YFSETQ. The CDR3 reads CASSLLGSAEAFF. As DNA, the CDR3 is TGCGCCAGCAGCTTACTCGGTTCGGCTGAAGCTTTCTTT. Looking up the rest from reference TRBV5-1 and TRBJ1-1 gives the full variable domain: KAGVTQTPRYLIKTRGQQVTLSCSPISGHRSVSWYQQTPGQGLQFLFEYFSETQRNKGNFPGRFSGRQFSNSRSEMNVSTLELGDSALYLCASSLLGSAEAFFGQGTRLTVV.

This rearrangement joins TRBV28 to TRBJ2-4; TRBD2 might be the D (6 bases). This CDR3 is built from 13 residues. Germline CDR1 is MDHEN and CDR2 is SYDVKM. The ends were cut back, 6 bases at V and 8 bases at J, with 14 bases in the middle. CDR3 protein: CASRHSGSYIQYF. In DNA, the CDR3 is TGTGCCAGCAGACACTCCGGGAGTTACATTCAGTACTTC.

With respect to this clone: The junction departs from germline at one end; a sequencing error may be responsible. V and J are TRBV7-9 and TRBJ2-1, with a tentative D call TRBD1 (6 bases). The CDR3 consists of 12 residues. Germline V gene lookup returns CDR1 SEHNR and CDR2 FQNEAQ (reference sequence). CDR3 sequence (DNA): TGTGCCAGCAGCTTAGAAGGGGGACGCCTACTCTTC. Residues: CASSLEGGRLLF. The entire variable domain, with the rest obtained from reference TRBV7-9 and TRBJ2-1, is as follows: DTGVSQNPRHKITKRGQNVTFRCDPISEHNRLYWYRQTLGQGPEFLTYFQNEAQLEKSRLLSDRFSAERPKGSFSTLEIQRTEQGDSAMYLCASSLEGGRLLFGPGTRLTVL.